The 7 T cell receptor beta chains listed next were all sequenced from one sample in a study of long-term antiretroviral therapy in people with HIV. Survey-level resolution applied to immunoSEQ assay v3.0. Measured with immunoSEQ multiplex PCR; TCRdb has only the in-frame clones, and not every one. The sample lists about 17,000 clones; over 60% were seen once. The source was unsorted PBMCs, collected around 2.4 years before starting antiretroviral therapy. These receptors were taken from a woman aged 50 to 65 with HIV.

The rearrangement links TRBV19 to TRBJ1-2; 7 nucleotides agree with TRBD1. With V trimmed by 6 bases and J by 4 bases, 5 bases remained unmatched. The CDR3 runs 13 residues. Germline V CDR1 and CDR2: LNHDA, SQIVND (reference sequence). CDR3 protein: CASRLDRVYGYTF. DNA of the CDR3: TGTGCCAGTAGGCTCGACAGGGTCTATGGCTACACCTTC.

The chain is built from TRBV30 and TRBJ2-3; D possibly corresponds to TRBD1 (6 bases). V was shortened by 7 bases and J by 0 bases, with 11 bases between the two germline ends. Germline V CDR1 and CDR2: GTSNPN, SVGIG (reference sequence). There are 13 residues in the CDR3. The CDR3 bases are TGTGCCTCATACCAGGGGAGCACAGATACGCAGTATTTT. Translated, it gives CASYQGSTDTQYF.

In this sample, this clone turned up a few times. The chain uses TRBV11-2 and TRBJ2-1; no firm D call. V lost 5 bases, J lost 0 bases, and 14 bases lay in between. CDR1 SGHAT and CDR2 FQNNGV come from the germline V gene. The CDR3 totals 16 residues. The CDR3 coding sequence is TGTGCCAGCAGCCCCAGTGAAACGAGCTCCTACAATGAGCAGTTCTTC. This encodes CASSPSETSSYNEQFF.

This clone was counted a few times. V and J are TRBV7-7 and TRBJ2-7, with TRBD2 matching over 14 bases. This CDR3 has 16 residues. Germline CDR1 is SSHAT and CDR2 is FNYEAQ (reference sequence). Losses at the gene ends were 5 bases for V and 4 bases for J; bases not matched to a gene: 7. In nucleotides, the CDR3 is TGTGCCAGCAGCCCAGACGGACTAGCGGGGGGATACGAGCAGTACGTC. Amino acid sequence: CASSPDGLAGGYEQYV.

In its sample, this clone is medium-sized. The chain joins TRBV11-2 to TRBJ2-1, with 8 positions matching TRBD1. The germline gives CDR1 SGHAT, CDR2 FQNNGV. The junction had 8 bases not matched to a gene; V was cut back by 5 bases and J by 2 bases. This CDR3 is 16 amino acids long. Here the CDR3 reads CASSASGQGPYNEQFF. The CDR3 DNA sequence: TGTGCCAGCAGCGCTTCCGGACAGGGTCCCTACAATGAGCAGTTCTTC.

The rearrangement uses TRBV9 and TRBJ2-7; 11 bases match TRBD2. The J segment lost 5 bases and the V segment lost 4 bases, leaving 5 bases of the junction unmatched. The CDR3 extends over 14 amino acids. CDR1 SGDLS and CDR2 YYNGEE come from the germline V gene. The CDR3 region has the DNA TGTGCCAGCAGCATATATAGCGGGGGGGACGAGCAGTACTTC. Translating it yields CASSIYSGGDEQYF.

In DNA, the CDR3 is TGTGCCAGCAGTACCTACAGGGGGTCGGGTGGAGATACGCAGTATTTT. Amino acids: CASSTYRGSGGDTQYF. The chain couples TRBV27 to TRBJ2-3; 8 nucleotides line up with TRBD1. V trimming: 5 bases; J trimming: 5 bases; junction bases outside the gene matches: 12. The CDR3 has 16 residues. Germline V gene lookup returns CDR1 MNHEY and CDR2 SMNVEV (reference sequence).